This T cell receptor beta chain was identified in a study of T cells in Graves' hyperthyroidism and ophthalmopathy. Amplification targeted TCR beta CDR3 regions from RNA transcripts. HTBI primers were employed in a first-round RT-PCR of the TCR CDR3. Each CDR3 protein gets one entry after TCRdb re-called the multiplex PCR reads with MiXCR. The sample includes about 640,000 distinct CDR3 sequences, around 20% of them seen just once. The CDR3 covers 16 residues. Per the germline V gene, CDR1 is LGHDT and CDR2 is YNNKEL (reference sequence). The junction had 4 bases not matched to a gene; V was cut back by 3 bases and J by 0 bases. At least 3 on the Clinical Activity Score was recorded for ophthalmopathy patients, who also had NOSPECS grade at least 4 and duration under 3 months.

Sequences were obtained from blood. The sequence derives from a man in his thirties or forties with Graves' ophthalmopathy. The chain recombines TRBV3-1 with TRBJ2-1, with TRBD2 matching over 8 bases. CDR3 sequence: CASSQGGLGSYNEQFF. The CDR3, as DNA: TGTGCCAGCAGCCAGGGGGGACTAGGCTCCTACAATGAGCAGTTCTTC.